One and the same sample provided the 23 T cell receptor beta chains below, sequenced in a study of blood T cell repertoires in COVID-19. Using immunoSEQ multiplex PCR, the repertoire was profiled, and TCRdb retains in-frame clones only, with some absent. The sample lists 410,000 or so clones; 75% to 90% were seen once. The sequencing sample was made of peripheral blood. The source is a woman between 35 and 50 years old with COVID-19, enrolled during active disease.

A word on this clone: Other DNA sequences in this sample translate to the same CDR3. The chain uses TRBV6-5 and TRBJ1-2; tentatively, D is TRBD1 (5 bases). The CDR3 contains 12 residues. V dropped 9 bases and J dropped 4 bases, with 12 bases sitting between them. Per the germline V gene, CDR1 is MNHEY and CDR2 is SVGAGI. In DNA, the CDR3 is TGTGCCAGTGGGGGGGAGGGCTATGGCTACACCTTC. It codes for CASGGEGYGYTF.

V and J are TRBV9 and TRBJ1-6; tentative D call: TRBD1 (6 bases). V gave up 3 bases and J gave up 10 bases, with 14 bases separating them. There are 14 residues in the CDR3. Germline V lookup: CDR1 SGDLS, CDR2 YYNGEE. CDR3 in DNA: TGTGCCAGCAGCGCAACAGGGATGGAGTCACCCCTCCACTTT. Protein sequence: CASSATGMESPLHF.

V gene TRBV7-3 combines with J gene TRBJ1-1; TRBD1 matches at 7 bases. This CDR3 region has 15 residues. The V segment lost 3 bases and the J segment 0 bases; nucleotides outside the gene matches: 4. CDR1 SGHTA and CDR2 FQGTGA come from the germline V gene. The CDR3 loop is CASSLGTAMNTEAFF. For the CDR3, the DNA is TGTGCCAGCAGCTTGGGGACAGCAATGAACACTGAAGCTTTCTTT.

Turning to this clone: The sample has other DNA sequences that encode this CDR3 too. This chain joins TRBV27 and TRBJ1-2; tentative D call: TRBD1 (5 bases). The germline V and J ends were trimmed by 2 bases and 3 bases, with 7 bases remaining between them. The CDR3 loop spans 13 amino acids. The germline gives CDR1 MNHEY, CDR2 SMNVEV (reference sequence). This chain's CDR3 is CASSLKGDYGYTF. The CDR3 coding sequence is TGTGCCAGCAGTTTAAAAGGGGACTATGGCTACACCTTC.

The rearrangement joins TRBV28 to TRBJ2-2, with 7 bases that match TRBD2. Per the germline V gene, CDR1 is MDHEN and CDR2 is SYDVKM. The V gene end was trimmed by 5 bases and the J gene end by 7 bases; junction bases not matched to a gene: 10. This CDR3 has 15 amino acids. DNA for the CDR3: TGTGCCAGCAGTGGCGGGGGAGCGGGGATCGGGGAGCTGTTTTTT. Protein: CASSGGGAGIGELFF.

The CDR3: CASSRDRGQYSPLHF. For the CDR3, the DNA is TGCGCCAGCAGCAGGGACAGGGGGCAATATTCACCCCTCCACTTT. The chain has TRBV5-1 and TRBJ1-6; 12 nucleotides match TRBD1. The CDR3 has 15 residues. The V gene end was trimmed by 4 bases and the J gene end by 8 bases; junction bases not matched to a gene: 4. CDR1 and CDR2 from the germline V gene are SGHRS and YFSETQ.

The chain carries TRBV7-8 and TRBJ2-5; no clear D. V was cut by 4 bases and J by 5 bases, with 8 bases left in between. This CDR3 has 12 amino acids. Germline V gene data show CDR1 as SGHVS and CDR2 as FQNEAQ. For the CDR3, the DNA is TGTGCCAGCAGCTCGCCTACGGAGACCCAGTACTTC. It translates to CASSSPTETQYF.

The chain links TRBV11-3 to TRBJ2-1; possibly TRBD1 for D (6 bases). This CDR3 is 17 amino acids long. V shed 1 base and J shed 0 bases, with 13 bases lying between them. Germline CDR1 reads SGHNT; CDR2 reads YENEEA. CDR3 DNA: TGTGCCAGCAGCTTAGGCGGAACAGGGCACTCCTACAATGAGCAGTTCTTC. This codes for CASSLGGTGHSYNEQFF. The entire variable domain, with the rest obtained from reference TRBV11-3 and TRBJ2-1, is as follows: EAGVVQSPRYKIIEKKQPVAFWCNPISGHNTLYWYLQNLGQGPELLIRYENEEAVDDSQLPKDRFSAERLKGVDSTLKIQPAELGDSAVYLCASSLGGTGHSYNEQFFGPGTRLTVL.

This rearrangement joins TRBV5-4 to TRBJ2-3, with a possible D match to TRBD2 (6 bases). CDR3 length: 15 residues. V lost 4 bases and J lost 6, with 18 bases in between. CDR1 and CDR2 from the germline V gene are SGHNT and YYREEE (reference sequence). The CDR3 nucleotides are TGTGCCAGCAGCCGGGACTCCCCGGGGATGGATACGCAGTATTTT. Encoded protein: CASSRDSPGMDTQYF.

The V and J genes are TRBV5-5 and TRBJ1-3; 7 bases agree with TRBD1. This CDR3 is built from 17 residues. Germline CDR1 reads SGHKS; CDR2 reads YYEKEE (reference sequence). V was clipped by 2 bases and J by 4 bases; unmatched bases: 12. The CDR3 loop is CASSFLPIDRDGNTIYF. For the CDR3, the DNA is TGTGCCAGCAGCTTTTTGCCGATCGACAGGGACGGAAACACCATATATTTT.

This clone was found once. The chain's CDR3 is CASSPETANTGELFF. CDR3 sequence (DNA): TGCGCCAGCAGCCCCGAGACAGCGAACACCGGGGAGCTGTTTTTT. V gene TRBV5-1 combines with J gene TRBJ2-2; TRBD1 might be the D (5 bases). Trimming removed 4 bases from V and 0 bases from J, with 10 bases in between. CDR1 is SGHRS, CDR2 YFSETQ, per germline. This CDR3 has 15 amino acids.

This chain connects TRBV7-6 to TRBJ1-1, with no clear D. CDR3 length equals 15 residues. Germline loops: CDR1 SGHVS, CDR2 FNYEAQ. Trimming removed 0 bases at V and 0 bases at J, with 8 bases between. In nucleotides, the CDR3 is TGTGCCAGCAGCTTAGCCGTCGGGATGAACACTGAAGCTTTCTTT. Its translation is CASSLAVGMNTEAFF.

The V call is TRBV5-1, the J call TRBJ1-1; the D is unclear. Looked up from germline, CDR1 is SGHRS and CDR2 is YFSETQ. V was clipped by 5 bases and J by 5 bases, with 16 bases between them. The CDR3 length is 14 residues. Here the CDR3 DNA reads TGCGCCAGCAGACCTAAAATAGGCGGGACTGAAGCTTTCTTT. This translates into CASRPKIGGTEAFF. The variable domain in full, completed from reference TRBV5-1 and TRBJ1-1, reads KAGVTQTPRYLIKTRGQQVTLSCSPISGHRSVSWYQQTPGQGLQFLFEYFSETQRNKGNFPGRFSGRQFSNSRSEMNVSTLELGDSALYLCASRPKIGGTEAFFGQGTRLTVV.

The CDR3 is CAWSMGRGPLPQHF. The CDR3 DNA reads TGTGCCTGGAGTATGGGAAGGGGCCCCCTTCCCCAGCATTTT. V and J are TRBV30 and TRBJ1-5; D may be TRBD1 (5 bases). This CDR3 has 14 amino acids. Germline V gene sequence: CDR1 GTSNPN, CDR2 SVGIG (reference sequence). V lost 2 bases and J lost 10, with 18 bases in between.

This rearrangement joins TRBV2 to TRBJ2-7, with 12 bases matching TRBD2. Germline assignment: CDR1 SNHLY and CDR2 FYNNEI. V shed 6 bases and J 3 bases; nucleotides not matched to a gene: 3. The CDR3 sequence is 14 residues long. The chain's CDR3 is CASRATSGGYEQYF. CDR3 bases: TGTGCCAGCAGAGCGACTAGCGGGGGCTACGAGCAGTACTTC. The full variable domain, completed using reference TRBV2 and TRBJ2-7, is EPEVTQTPSHQVTQMGQEVILRCVPISNHLYFYWYRQILGQKVEFLVSFYNNEISEKSEIFDDQFSVERPDGSNFTLKIRSTKLEDSAMYFCASRATSGGYEQYFGPGTRLTVT.

The CDR3 here is CASRTTGGLYEQYF. CDR3 nucleotides: TGTGCCAGCAGGACGACAGGGGGCCTCTACGAGCAGTACTTC. The genes are TRBV7-9 and TRBJ2-7, with 10 bases matching TRBD1. From germline, CDR1 is SEHNR and CDR2 FQNEAQ (reference sequence). The CDR3 has 14 residues. V shed 6 bases, J shed 3 bases, and the junction held 5 bases outside the gene matches.

V gene TRBV7-2 combines with J gene TRBJ2-5; 9 nucleotides align to TRBD1. This CDR3 comprises 16 residues. Trimming cost V 4 bases and J 4 bases; bases outside gene matches: 10. CDR1 SGHTA and CDR2 FQGNSA come from the germline V gene. CDR3 DNA sequence: TGTGCCAGCAGCTCGTACTACAGGGGGCTGGGAGAGACCCAGTACTTC. Translation gives CASSSYYRGLGETQYF.

This chain links TRBV5-1 with TRBJ2-3; TRBD2 matches at 10 bases. The CDR3 spans 16 residues. The germline V gene has CDR1 SGHRS and CDR2 YFSETQ. Trimming removed 2 bases from V and 1 base from J; junction bases left unmatched: 4. CDR3 nucleotides: TGCGCCAGCAGCTTAACTAGCGGGACGGGCACAGATACGCAGTATTTT. Its translation: CASSLTSGTGTDTQYF.

This chain uses TRBV5-6 with TRBJ2-5; weak D call: TRBD2 (6 bases). CDR3 size: 14 residues. Between the trimmed V and J ends, which lost 7 bases and 5 bases, there was a span of 18 bases. Germline CDR1 SGHDT, CDR2 YYEEEE. Here the CDR3 reads CASLRDSLVETQYF. DNA for the CDR3: TGTGCCAGCCTCCGGGACTCTCTCGTGGAGACCCAGTACTTC.

The chain carries TRBV18 and TRBJ2-1, with TRBD1 as a possible D gene (6 bases). V was pared by 8 bases and J by 8 bases, with 13 bases between. Germline lookup yields CDR1 KGHSH and CDR2 LQKENI. This CDR3 is built from 12 residues. CDR3 in DNA: TGTGCCAGCGCCTACAGGGCTTATGAGCAGTTCTTC. Residues: CASAYRAYEQFF. Full variable domain (remainder filled in from reference TRBV18 and TRBJ2-1): NAGVMQNPRHLVRRRGQEARLRCSPMKGHSHVYWYRQLPEEGLKFMVYLQKENIIDESGMPKERFSAEFPKEGPSILRIQQVVRGDSAAYFCASAYRAYEQFFGPGTRLTVL.

V and J are TRBV6-2 or TRBV6-3 and TRBJ2-5; 8 bases are shared with TRBD2. V was pared by 4 bases and J by 7 bases, with 11 bases of the junction left unmatched. The CDR3 loop spans 15 amino acids. Germline V gives CDR1 MNHEY, CDR2 SVGEGT. The CDR3 DNA sequence: TGTGCCAGCAGTTTCGGGTCCGGCGGGGGGAGGACCCAGTACTTC. Translating gives CASSFGSGGGRTQYF.

V usage is TRBV28 and J usage is TRBJ1-5; tentative D call: TRBD1 (6 bases). Germline V gene sequence: CDR1 MDHEN, CDR2 SYDVKM. The CDR3 spans 16 residues. V lost 0 bases and J lost 7, with 16 bases in between. The CDR3 DNA follows: TGTGCCAGCAGTTTATGGCGCAGGGGTTCCGGGCAGCCCCAGCATTTT. Translating it yields CASSLWRRGSGQPQHF.

The chain employs TRBV10-3 and TRBJ1-1; D perhaps matches TRBD1 (6 bases). Trimming removed 0 bases from V and 0 bases from J, with 14 bases in between. Germline assignment: CDR1 ENHRY and CDR2 SYGVKD. The CDR3 length is 17 residues. CDR3: CAISESTRTEVNTEAFF. The CDR3 nucleotides read TGTGCCATCAGTGAGTCTACGAGGACAGAAGTGAACACTGAAGCTTTCTTT.